This T cell receptor (beta chain) was retrieved from a study of beta chain features in type 1 diabetes. Study-wide context: Sorted cells, about 98,000,000 in number, were examined across all samples. Whole-study findings and limits: TCRB CDR3s were moderately but significantly shorter in Type 1 diabetes patients in all four CD4+ subsets.

Expressed TCRB transcripts were sequenced after all isolated RNA was converted to cDNA. TCRdb's copy holds only in-frame clones and misses some; the assay was immunoSEQ multiplex PCR. Of approximately 340,000 clones listed, more than 12% were seen once; the top ten hold under 0.02%. The purity of all sorted populations exceeded 98%. The CDR3 length is 15 residues. Germline CDR1 SQVTM, CDR2 ANQGSEA. V lost 4 bases to trimming and J lost 2 bases, with 15 bases between them. The table lists this clone with a few counts. Its antigen is still unknown. Sequencing was carried out using naive CD4+ T cells from blood. This sequence joins TRBV29-1 and TRBJ1-5, with D possibly matching TRBD1 (5 bases). This TCR came from a woman under 30 in good health. The CDR3 sequence is CSVGVAGPGNQPQHF. As DNA, the CDR3 is TGCAGCGTTGGAGTCGCAGGGCCTGGCAATCAGCCCCAGCATTTT.